This T cell receptor beta chain emerged from a study of OX40 agonist ivuxolimab in advanced cancers. At the level of the whole study: Ivuxolimab was a fully human IgG2 agonistic monoclonal antibody targeting the costimulatory receptor OX40 (CD134). Intravenous ivuxolimab was administered to patients every 2 weeks at six dose levels: 0.01, 0.1, 0.3, 1.5, 3 and 10 mg/kg. Of the 50 to 55 patients in dose escalation, some 19 had hepatocellular carcinoma, around 15 had melanoma, 9 had renal cell carcinoma and 9 had head and neck cancer. The dose-escalation cohort was roughly 87% male with a mean age of about 60 years, ranging from 23 to 79. Patients were allowed to have had prior anti-PD-1, anti-PD-L1 or anti-CTLA-4 therapy, and roughly two fifths of the dose-escalation patients had been treated with checkpoint inhibitors. Partial responses occurred in three dose-escalation patients, of whom one had hepatocellular carcinoma and two had cutaneous melanoma. Peripheral TCRbeta sequencing aimed to test whether ivuxolimab altered TCR sequence diversity and caused clonal T-cell expansion. The paper describes the monotherapy dose-escalation part (N = 52 patients) of the phase I trial of ivuxolimab. Findings and caveats that apply to the study as a whole: Partial responders in the 0.1-3.0 mg/kg groups had among the lowest normalized peripheral clonal expansion, especially among CD8+ T cells. At doses from 0.1 to 3.0 mg/kg, clonal expansion was seen in both CD4+ and CD8+ blood T cells between baseline and week 6. Which antigens the clonally expanded peripheral T cells were specific for was not determined. After ivuxolimab, CD8+ T cells had more expanded clones than CD4+ T cells on average. Low levels of normalized T-cell clonal expansion were also seen in some nonresponding patients.

The CDR3 contains 15 residues, cysteine and phenylalanine counted. Left in the record is the CDR3 DNA by itself, 45 bases read in frame from the first base. V loses 11 bases of germline sequence and J loses 1 base, and the interval between the two ends is 20 bases. The germline V gene encodes CDR1 MNHEY and CDR2 SMNVEV (reference sequence). Genomic DNA was isolated from the sorted cells so that the TCRbeta CDR3 region could be sequenced. The immunoSEQ Assay was used to sequence the TCRbeta CDR3 regions. TCRdb carries this immuneACCESS record with in-frame sequences only. Its versions omit some clonotypes, under half of them owing to an unresolved V gene in the studies checked, with the rest unexplained. Within this sample are about 98,000 clones, with around 85% of them counted one time only. About 0.8% of the sample goes to the ten largest clones. As concerns this clone: No antigen is known for it. No qualities accompany the bases; no much larger clone lies one base away.

Patients with a history of autoimmune disease or receiving systemic immunosuppression were excluded from the trial. Peripheral blood for TCR sequencing was collected from all dose cohorts at baseline, on cycle 4 day 1, and on cycle 7 day 1. The samples were taken from a phase I, first-in-human, multicenter, open-label dose-escalation trial of ivuxolimab. Adults with locally advanced or metastatic melanoma, renal cell, hepatocellular, or head and neck squamous cell carcinoma were enrolled in the trial. Before TCR sequencing, CD4+ and CD8+ T cells were separately sorted from peripheral blood. The sequence joins TRBV27 to TRBJ1-1, with the identity of the D gene unclear. This TCR was recovered from an adult with an advanced solid tumor such as melanoma, head and neck, liver or kidney cancer. Source: CD4+ or CD8+ T cells sorted from blood, taken in a trial of the OX40 agonist ivuxolimab. The bases are TGTGCCCCTAAACGGGATTGTATTGCGAACACTGAAGCTTTCTTT. Its protein is CAPKRDCIANTEAFF.